These 29 T cell receptor beta chains originate from one sample sequenced in a study of T cell responses to AZD1222 COVID-19 vaccine. Using immunoSEQ multiplex PCR, the repertoire was profiled, and TCRdb retains in-frame clones only, with some absent. The sample yields 100,000 to 150,000 clones, 80% to 90% seen once. The source was peripheral blood, collected on day 0 of AZD1222 vaccination. The receptors come from an adult in good health.

Points on this clone: This CDR3 is also generated by other DNA sequences in the sample. DNA of the CDR3: TGTGCCAGCTCACCGGACAGCTCCTATAATTCACCCCTCCACTTT. This sequence encodes CASSPDSSYNSPLHF. The chain couples TRBV18 to TRBJ1-6; the D gene is possibly TRBD1 (6 bases). The CDR3 spans 15 residues. V lost 3 bases and J lost 0, with 6 bases in between. Germline V lookup: CDR1 KGHSH, CDR2 LQKENI.

The chain uses TRBV10-1 and TRBJ1-2; D gene uncertain. Trimming pared 7 bases from V and 4 bases from J, leaving 16 bases between. The CDR3 is made up of 14 amino acids. Germline CDR1 is WNHNN and CDR2 is SYGVQD (reference sequence). The CDR3: CASILTTEPYGYTF. The CDR3 nucleotides read TGCGCCAGCATCCTCACAACCGAGCCCTATGGCTACACCTTC.

CDR3 bases: TGTGCCAGCAGCGTAGATATGCGGAACAATGAGCAGTTCTTC. It is translated as CASSVDMRNNEQFF. The rearrangement joins TRBV9 to TRBJ2-1; D not certain. Trimming cost V 0 bases and J 5 bases, with 9 bases left between them. The CDR3 runs 14 residues. Germline V gene lookup returns CDR1 SGDLS and CDR2 YYNGEE. Using reference TRBV9 and TRBJ2-1 for the parts outside the CDR3, the full variable domain is DSGVTQTPKHLITATGQRVTLRCSPRSGDLSVYWYQQSLDQGLQFLIQYYNGEERAKGNILERFSAQQFPDLHSELNLSSLELGDSALYFCASSVDMRNNEQFFGPGTRLTVL.

Details on this clone: The same CDR3 is also encoded by other DNA sequences in this sample. The rearrangement links TRBV5-1 to TRBJ2-7, with D maybe TRBD1 (6 bases). This CDR3 contains 15 residues. Germline CDR1 SGHRS, CDR2 YFSETQ. V was pared by 0 bases and J by 1 base, with 11 bases between. CDR3 DNA: TGCGCCAGCAGCTTGGACCGGACAGCTTCCTACGAGCAGTACTTC. Its translation: CASSLDRTASYEQYF.

The V call is TRBV10-1, the J call TRBJ2-1, with TRBD2 as a possible D gene (6 bases). Trimming stripped 7 bases from V and 7 bases from J, with 14 bases between. This CDR3 region has 13 residues. Germline values: CDR1 WNHNN, CDR2 SYGVQD (reference sequence). The CDR3 reads CASKEGLQNEQFF. Here the CDR3 DNA reads TGCGCCAGCAAGGAGGGACTTCAAAATGAGCAGTTCTTC.

This clone was counted a few times. The V gene is TRBV19, the J gene TRBJ2-2; D is unresolved. V lost 6 bases, J lost 4 bases, and 9 bases lay in between. The CDR3 totals 13 residues. CDR1 is LNHDA, CDR2 SQIVND, per germline (reference sequence). The CDR3 loop is CASRARSTGELFF. The CDR3, as DNA: TGTGCCAGTAGGGCGAGGTCCACCGGGGAGCTGTTTTTT.

This chain connects TRBV28 to TRBJ2-7; the match to TRBD1 covers 9 bases. V gave up 6 bases and J gave up 7 bases; unmatched junction bases: 10. The V gene's germline CDR1 is MDHEN and CDR2 SYDVKM. The CDR3 has 14 amino acids. The DNA of the CDR3 is TGTGCCAGCAGCCGGACAGGGGAGGGATTTGAGCAGTACTTC. Translation: CASSRTGEGFEQYF.

The chain links TRBV28 to TRBJ1-2, with D perhaps TRBD1 (5 bases). The CDR3 extends over 15 amino acids. Germline loops: CDR1 MDHEN, CDR2 SYDVKM. The ends were cut back, 6 bases at V and 1 base at J, with 15 bases in the middle. This CDR3 reads CASSQQARFNYGYTF. CDR3 nucleotide sequence: TGTGCCAGCAGCCAACAGGCGCGATTTAACTATGGCTACACCTTC.

The V call is TRBV30, the J call TRBJ2-5; 12 nucleotides agree with TRBD1. V was clipped by 2 bases and J by 4 bases; unmatched bases: 5. The CDR3 runs 15 residues. From germline, CDR1 is GTSNPN and CDR2 SVGIG (reference sequence). The CDR3 loop is CAWSRDRGRRETQYF. The CDR3 region has the DNA TGTGCCTGGAGTCGGGACAGGGGGCGCCGAGAGACCCAGTACTTC.

The chain employs TRBV19 and TRBJ2-5; maybe TRBD2 (6 bases). V dropped 4 bases and J dropped 4 bases, with 19 bases sitting between them. Germline V gene lookup returns CDR1 LNHDA and CDR2 SQIVND (reference sequence). This CDR3 is 16 amino acids long. The CDR3 region is CASSSPRGVVPETQYF. DNA for the CDR3: TGTGCCAGTAGTAGCCCCCGCGGGGTGGTCCCAGAGACCCAGTACTTC.

The rearrangement joins TRBV19 to TRBJ2-6; D unclear. Deletions cut 11 bases from V and 2 bases from J, with 10 bases between. Germline V CDR1 and CDR2: LNHDA, SQIVND (reference sequence). The CDR3 is 13 amino acids. CDR3 coding DNA: TGTGCCCACCCACGGACTGGGGCCAACGTCCTGACTTTC. Translated, it gives CAHPRTGANVLTF. Together with reference TRBV19 and TRBJ2-6, the CDR3 gives the full variable domain: DGGITQSPKYLFRKEGQNVTLSCEQNLNHDAMYWYRQDPGQGLRLIYYSQIVNDFQKGDIAEGYSVSREKKESFPLTVTSAQKNPTAFYLCAHPRTGANVLTFGAGSRLTVL.

This chain joins TRBV28 and TRBJ1-1; D uncertain. Germline lookup yields CDR1 MDHEN and CDR2 SYDVKM. Trimming removed 5 bases from V and 1 base from J, with 26 bases in between. This CDR3 spans 19 amino acids. CDR3 DNA sequence: TGTGCCAGCAGTGAGCCCCCGGGAAGAACAATGCCCCGGAACACTGAAGCTTTCTTT. Encoded protein: CASSEPPGRTMPRNTEAFF.

This chain connects TRBV12-3 or TRBV12-4 to TRBJ1-5, with TRBD1 as a possible D gene (5 bases). This CDR3 is built from 13 residues. V dropped 6 bases and J dropped 5 bases, with 11 bases sitting between them. The CDR3 spells CASSTGGDQPQHF. The CDR3 DNA sequence: TGTGCCAGCAGCACTGGGGGGGATCAGCCCCAGCATTTT.

The gene calls are TRBV7-9 and TRBJ2-2; D is unclear. Germline V CDR1 and CDR2: SEHNR, FQNEAQ (reference sequence). The CDR3 loop spans 13 amino acids. Trimming cost V 10 bases and J 4 bases, with 13 bases left between them. The DNA of the CDR3 is TGTGCCATCGGAAGGCCGGGCACCGGGGAGCTGTTTTTT. Translated: CAIGRPGTGELFF.

This clone showed up just once. The chain has TRBV28 and TRBJ1-2, with 7 positions matching TRBD1. V shed 3 bases, J shed 8 bases, and the junction held 6 bases outside the gene matches. The germline CDR1 and CDR2 sequences are MDHEN and SYDVKM. The CDR3 runs 13 residues. CDR3 loop: CASSLGQGDGYTF. CDR3 coding DNA: TGTGCCAGCAGTTTGGGTCAGGGGGACGGCTACACCTTC.

V gene TRBV24-1 combines with J gene TRBJ2-4, with D possibly TRBD1 on 8 matching bases. CDR3 size: 14 residues. The V gene lost 6 bases and the J gene lost 4 bases, with 12 bases spanning the gap. The V gene's germline CDR1 is KGHDR and CDR2 SFDVKD. The CDR3 region is CATSTGGAKNIQYF. Written as DNA, the CDR3 is TGTGCCACCAGTACAGGGGGGGCGAAAAACATTCAGTACTTC.

The chain links TRBV21-1 to TRBJ1-1; the DNA was not compared with TRBD1, the D call given in the table. TRBV21-1 is deemed a pseudogene. The CDR3 is 18 amino acids. CDR3 in amino acids: CASSKALPGGQVNTEAFF. CDR3 sequence (DNA): TGTGCCAGCAGCAAAGCTCTCCCAGGGGGTCAAGTGAACACTGAAGCTTTCTTT.

The rearrangement uses TRBV27 and TRBJ1-5; D is uncertain. Germline V gives CDR1 MNHEY, CDR2 SMNVEV (reference sequence). The CDR3 is 12 amino acids. Trimming left V 3 bases short and J 5 bases short, with 5 bases between. CDR3 in amino acids: CASSFMDQPQHF. For the CDR3, the DNA is TGTGCCAGCAGTTTCATGGATCAGCCCCAGCATTTT.

This clone turned up a few times. The genes are TRBV7-2 and TRBJ1-5; a weak D match, TRBD1 (5 bases). From germline, CDR1 is SGHTA and CDR2 FQGNSA. This CDR3 has 15 amino acids. Trimming pared 3 bases from V and 2 bases from J, leaving 11 bases between. The CDR3 region is CASSFDSSRNQPQHF. The DNA of the CDR3 is TGTGCCAGCAGCTTCGACAGTTCGCGCAATCAGCCCCAGCATTTT.

The rearrangement links TRBV7-2 to TRBJ2-3, with TRBD2 identical over 11 bases. This CDR3 contains 15 residues. V lost 5 bases and J lost 6; bases outside the gene matches: 7. Germline-derived CDR1 and CDR2 are SGHTA and FQGNSA. The CDR3 spells CASSPSSGGLDTQYF. The CDR3 region has the DNA TGTGCCAGCAGCCCCTCTAGCGGGGGGCTGGATACGCAGTATTTT.

This clone was observed a single time. This chain links TRBV6-2 or TRBV6-3 with TRBJ1-2; D gene ambiguous. Germline CDR1 reads MNHEY; CDR2 reads SVGEGT. Trimming shortened V by 5 bases and J by 4 bases, and 14 bases separated the two germline ends. CDR3 size: 14 residues. The CDR3 sequence: CASSISDGSYGYTF. The DNA for the CDR3 is TGTGCCAGCAGTATATCCGATGGGAGCTATGGCTACACCTTC.

V and J are TRBV2 and TRBJ2-7, with 9 bases fitting TRBD2. This CDR3 region has 16 residues. CDR1 SNHLY and CDR2 FYNNEI come from the germline V gene. The J segment lost 3 bases and the V segment lost 1 base, leaving 7 bases of the junction unmatched. CDR3 coding DNA: TGTGCCAGCAGTGAAGGTGGGCTAGCGGGGTACTACGAGCAGTACTTC. It yields the protein CASSEGGLAGYYEQYF.

The gene calls are TRBV11-2 and TRBJ1-1; TRBD1 matches at 12 bases. The CDR3 spans 14 residues. Trimming took 5 bases from V and 7 from J; bases not matched to a gene: 5. The germline V gene has CDR1 SGHAT and CDR2 FQNNGV. CDR3 protein: CASSRDRGHGEAFF. The CDR3 DNA reads as TGTGCCAGCAGCAGGGACAGGGGGCACGGTGAAGCTTTCTTT.

The chain links TRBV5-1 to TRBJ1-1, with D unresolved. V lost 2 bases and J lost 4, with 12 bases in between. Per the germline V gene, CDR1 is SGHRS and CDR2 is YFSETQ. CDR3 length equals 14 residues. The CDR3 DNA reads as TGCGCCAGCAGCTTCGAGGGCTATTTCACTGAAGCTTTCTTT. Residues: CASSFEGYFTEAFF.

This clone was seen a handful of times. CDR3 amino acids: CASSPRGEQYF. CDR3 nucleotides: TGTGCCAGCAGCCCCCGGGGCGAGCAGTACTTC. The chain joins TRBV7-8 to TRBJ2-7; D is possibly TRBD2 (5 bases). Germline V gene data show CDR1 as SGHVS and CDR2 as FQNEAQ. With 5 bases removed from V and 6 bases from J, the gap between germline ends came to 8 bases. The CDR3 runs to 11 residues.

The genes are TRBV5-4 and TRBJ2-5; D is undetermined. Germline V gene lookup returns CDR1 SGHNT and CDR2 YYREEE (reference sequence). The CDR3 is 15 residues long. The V and J ends lost 1 base and 0 bases respectively, with 10 bases between them. The CDR3 sequence is CASSLRVVNQETQYF. CDR3 in DNA: TGTGCCAGCAGCTTGCGGGTGGTCAACCAAGAGACCCAGTACTTC.

The V call is TRBV29-1, the J call TRBJ2-7; perhaps TRBD1 as D (6 bases). V shed 3 bases and J shed 4 bases, with 7 bases lying between them. Germline values: CDR1 SQVTM, CDR2 ANQGSEA. The CDR3 runs to 11 residues. CDR3 sequence reads: CSVEGAYEQYF. CDR3 DNA: TGCAGCGTTGAGGGGGCATACGAGCAGTACTTC.

DNA for the CDR3: TGTGCCAGCAGCGGGAGATCTAACACTGAAGCTTTCTTT. Residues: CASSGRSNTEAFF. This sequence joins TRBV7-2 and TRBJ1-1, with no clear D. Per germline, CDR1 SGHTA and CDR2 FQGNSA. This CDR3 has 13 residues. V lost 5 bases and J 2 bases, leaving 9 bases between the germline ends.

The chain combines TRBV2 with TRBJ1-2, with D possibly TRBD1 on 6 matching bases. Germline V gives CDR1 SNHLY, CDR2 FYNNEI. V lost 10 bases to trimming and J lost 2 bases, with 8 bases between them. This CDR3 is built from 11 residues. The CDR3 region is CAITGNYGYTF. CDR3 nucleotide sequence: TGTGCCATCACAGGGAACTATGGCTACACCTTC.